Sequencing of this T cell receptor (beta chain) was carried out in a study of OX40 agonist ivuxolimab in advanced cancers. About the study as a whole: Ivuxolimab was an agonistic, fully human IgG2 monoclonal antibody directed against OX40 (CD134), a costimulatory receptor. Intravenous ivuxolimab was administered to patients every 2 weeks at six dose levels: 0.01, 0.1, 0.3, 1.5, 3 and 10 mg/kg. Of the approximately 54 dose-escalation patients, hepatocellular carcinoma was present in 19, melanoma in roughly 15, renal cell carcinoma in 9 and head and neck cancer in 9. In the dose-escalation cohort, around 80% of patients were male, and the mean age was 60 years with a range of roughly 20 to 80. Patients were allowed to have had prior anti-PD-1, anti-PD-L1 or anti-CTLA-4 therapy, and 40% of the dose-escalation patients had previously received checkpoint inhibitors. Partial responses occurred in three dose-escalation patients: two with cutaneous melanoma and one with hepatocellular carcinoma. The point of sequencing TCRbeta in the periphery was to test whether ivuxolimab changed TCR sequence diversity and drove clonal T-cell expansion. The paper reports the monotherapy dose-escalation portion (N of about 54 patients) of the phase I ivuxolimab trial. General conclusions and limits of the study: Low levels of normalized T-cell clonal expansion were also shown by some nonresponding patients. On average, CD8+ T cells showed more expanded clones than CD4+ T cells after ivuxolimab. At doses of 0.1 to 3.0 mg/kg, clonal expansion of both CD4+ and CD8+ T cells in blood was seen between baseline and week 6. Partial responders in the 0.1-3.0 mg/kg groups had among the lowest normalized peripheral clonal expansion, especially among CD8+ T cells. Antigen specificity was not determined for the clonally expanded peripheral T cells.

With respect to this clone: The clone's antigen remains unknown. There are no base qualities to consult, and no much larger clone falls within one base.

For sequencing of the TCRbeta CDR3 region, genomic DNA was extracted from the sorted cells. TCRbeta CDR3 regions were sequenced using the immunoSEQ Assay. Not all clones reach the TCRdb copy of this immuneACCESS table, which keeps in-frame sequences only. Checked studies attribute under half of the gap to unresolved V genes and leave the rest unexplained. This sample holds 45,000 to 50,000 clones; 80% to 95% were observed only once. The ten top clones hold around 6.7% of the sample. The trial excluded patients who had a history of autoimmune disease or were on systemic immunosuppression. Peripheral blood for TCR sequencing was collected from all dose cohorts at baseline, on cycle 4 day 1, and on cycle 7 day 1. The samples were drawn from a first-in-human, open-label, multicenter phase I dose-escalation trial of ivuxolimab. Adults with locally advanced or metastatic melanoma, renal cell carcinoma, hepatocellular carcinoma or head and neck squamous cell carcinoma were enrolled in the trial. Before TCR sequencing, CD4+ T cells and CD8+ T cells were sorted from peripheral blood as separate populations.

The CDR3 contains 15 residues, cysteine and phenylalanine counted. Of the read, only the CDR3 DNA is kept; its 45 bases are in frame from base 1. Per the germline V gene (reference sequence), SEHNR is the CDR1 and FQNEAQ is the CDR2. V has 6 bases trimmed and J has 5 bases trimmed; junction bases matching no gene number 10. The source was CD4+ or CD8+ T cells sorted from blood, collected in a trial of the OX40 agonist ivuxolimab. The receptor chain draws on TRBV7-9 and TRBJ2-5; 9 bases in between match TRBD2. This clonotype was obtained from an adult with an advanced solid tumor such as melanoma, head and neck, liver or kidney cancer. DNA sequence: TGTGCCAGCAGAAAACCGCTAGCGGGGCTGGAGACCCAGTACTTC. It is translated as CASRKPLAGLETQYF.